The clone carrying this T cell receptor (beta chain) was counted only a few times. The antigen remains unidentified. This CDR3 contains 14 residues. V gave up 1 base and J gave up 7 bases, with 12 bases separating them. The V gene's germline CDR1 is SGHRS and CDR2 YFSETQ. A universal primer site was added by template switching, and unique molecular identifiers were carried by the cDNA. TCRdb ran MiXCR on the 5' RACE reads and lists one entry per CDR3 protein. Of under 300,000 distinct CDR3 sequences in the sample, 11% to 15% were seen once. These data originate in a study of identical twins. Overall study findings and caveats: Modeled out-of-frame TCR alpha sharing in monozygotic twins fell below observed levels. Within cord blood, abundant beta clonotypes carried fewer insertions, but memory repertoires showed no such trend.

This chain uses TRBV5-1 with TRBJ2-1; D gene ambiguous. Material: memory (CD45RO+) T cells sorted from blood. This TCR derives from a woman aged 18-29 years in good health. In nucleotides, the CDR3 is TGCGCCAGCAGCTTGAGGAGCACTAATAATGAGCAGTTCTTC. Its protein is CASSLRSTNNEQFF. The variable domain in full, with the rest retrieved from reference TRBV5-1 and TRBJ2-1, is KAGVTQTPRYLIKTRGQQVTLSCSPISGHRSVSWYQQTPGQGLQFLFEYFSETQRNKGNFPGRFSGRQFSNSRSEMNVSTLELGDSALYLCASSLRSTNNEQFFGPGTRLTVL.